This T cell receptor beta chain was profiled in a study of T cells in Graves' hyperthyroidism and ophthalmopathy. Broader study findings: Most thyroid clonotypes that were expanded above 0.001 also turned up in blood.

For ophthalmopathy patients, the Clinical Activity Score was at least 3 and the NOSPECS grade at least 4; duration was under 3 months. Investigators excluded patients with uncontrolled infection, other autoimmune disease, pregnancy or lactation. Thyroid ultrasound, orbital computed tomography, clinical symptoms, and serum thyroxine and TRAb underpinned diagnoses. The germline V gene has CDR1 MGHRA and CDR2 YSYEKL. The CDR3 covers 12 residues. Amplification of TCR beta CDR3 regions was performed using RNA transcripts as template. An initial round of RT-PCR targeting the TCR CDR3 relied on the HTBI primer set. Each CDR3 protein gets one entry after TCRdb re-called the multiplex PCR reads with MiXCR. The sample lists 400,000 or so distinct CDR3 sequences, roughly 15% occurring once. Points on this clonotype: Its antigen is as yet unknown. The junction differs from germline at one of its ends, possibly a read error.

V gene TRBV4-1 combines with J gene TRBJ2-6; TRBD2 is a possible D gene (5 bases). The receptor was isolated from a woman aged 60-70 years with Graves' ophthalmopathy. The sequenced sample consisted of blood. CDR3 loop: CASSQDSRVLDF. The CDR3 bases are TGTGCCAGCAGCCAAGATTCGCGGGTCCTGGACTTC.